The text below deals with one T cell receptor (beta chain). Its target is not known. The identical CDR3 is also encoded by other nucleotide sequences in the sample. Once extracted for a subset, genomic DNA was divided evenly among several immunoSEQ plates. The data were produced by immunoSEQ multiplex PCR, yet TCRdb's version contains in-frame clones alone and is incomplete. The data hold 800,000 to 1,200,000 clones, with 75% to 85% observed a single time. This sample is drawn from a study of shared clonotypes between healthy human individuals. Turning to the study itself: Serving as donors were a couple of women and three men, whose ages spanned 18 to 49.

Study results and caveats: Despite large depth, sorted-subset datasets appeared incompletely sequenced.

Trimming removed 3 bases from V and 2 bases from J, with 10 bases in between. The CDR3 consists of 14 residues. Germline V gives CDR1 SEHNR, CDR2 FQNEAQ (reference sequence). The sample taken for sequencing was memory CD4+ T cells from PBMCs. Specified subset: CD45RA-negative fraction. This sequence originates from a man younger than 35 in good health. Some clones in this sample may be carry-over from other donors' samples. J is TRBJ1-2 and V is TRBV7-9; tentatively, D is TRBD1 (5 bases). CDR3 sequence reads: CASSLDGGNYGYTF. The CDR3 region has the DNA TGTGCCAGCAGCTTGGACGGGGGGAACTATGGCTACACCTTC.